This TCR beta chain was captured by sequencing in a study of blood T cell repertoires in COVID-19. The germline gives CDR1 WSHSY, CDR2 SAAADI. This CDR3 spans 15 amino acids. The junction had 4 bases not matched to a gene; V was cut back by 6 bases and J by 4 bases. The table came from immunoSEQ multiplex PCR; TCRdb's copy has only in-frame clones and leaves some out. The table lists hundreds of thousands of clones, about 80% of them singletons. The sample was PBMCs or T cells enriched from blood (not recorded which). This sequence originates from a woman aged 50 to 60 who had been exposed to COVID-19. This chain connects TRBV10-2 to TRBJ2-1, with 12 positions matching TRBD2. Here the CDR3 reads CASSRLAGAYNEQFF. The CDR3 bases are TGCGCCAGCAGCCGACTAGCGGGGGCGTACAATGAGCAGTTCTTC.